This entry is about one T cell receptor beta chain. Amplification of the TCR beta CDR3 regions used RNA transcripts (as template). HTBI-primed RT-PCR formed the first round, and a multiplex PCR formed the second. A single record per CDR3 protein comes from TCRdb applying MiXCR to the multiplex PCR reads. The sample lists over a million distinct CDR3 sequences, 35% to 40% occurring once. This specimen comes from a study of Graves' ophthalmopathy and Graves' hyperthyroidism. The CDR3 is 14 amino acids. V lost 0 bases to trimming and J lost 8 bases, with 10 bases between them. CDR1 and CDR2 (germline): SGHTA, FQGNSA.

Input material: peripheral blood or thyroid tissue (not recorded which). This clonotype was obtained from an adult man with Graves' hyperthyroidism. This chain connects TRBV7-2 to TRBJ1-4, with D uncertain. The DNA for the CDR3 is TGTGCCAGCAGCTTAGCGGACGGAGGCGAAAAACTGTTTTTT. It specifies CASSLADGGEKLFF.